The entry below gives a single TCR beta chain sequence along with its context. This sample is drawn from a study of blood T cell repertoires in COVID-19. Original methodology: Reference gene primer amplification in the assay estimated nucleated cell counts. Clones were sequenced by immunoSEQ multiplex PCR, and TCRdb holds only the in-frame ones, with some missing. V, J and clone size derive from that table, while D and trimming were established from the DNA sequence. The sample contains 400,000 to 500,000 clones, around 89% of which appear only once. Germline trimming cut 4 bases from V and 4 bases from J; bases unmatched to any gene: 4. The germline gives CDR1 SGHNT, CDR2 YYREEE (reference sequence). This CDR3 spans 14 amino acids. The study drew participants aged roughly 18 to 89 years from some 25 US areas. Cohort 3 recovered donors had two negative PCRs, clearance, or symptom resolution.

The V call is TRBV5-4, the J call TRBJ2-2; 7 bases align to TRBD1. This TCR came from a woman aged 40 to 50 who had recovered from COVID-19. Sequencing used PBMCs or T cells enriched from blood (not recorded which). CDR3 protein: CASSAPGGTGELFF. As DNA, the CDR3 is TGTGCCAGCAGCGCCCCAGGGGGCACCGGGGAGCTGTTTTTT.